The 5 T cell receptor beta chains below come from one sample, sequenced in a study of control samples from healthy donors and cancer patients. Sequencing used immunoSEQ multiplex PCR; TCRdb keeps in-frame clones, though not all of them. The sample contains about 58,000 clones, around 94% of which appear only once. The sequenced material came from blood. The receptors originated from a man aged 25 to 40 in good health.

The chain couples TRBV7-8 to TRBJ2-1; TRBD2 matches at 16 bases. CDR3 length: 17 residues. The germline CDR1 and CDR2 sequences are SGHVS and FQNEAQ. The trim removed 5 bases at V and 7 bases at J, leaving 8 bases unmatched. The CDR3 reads CASSAGLAGGPRNEQFF. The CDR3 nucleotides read TGTGCCAGCAGCGCGGGACTAGCGGGGGGGCCGAGAAATGAGCAGTTCTTC.

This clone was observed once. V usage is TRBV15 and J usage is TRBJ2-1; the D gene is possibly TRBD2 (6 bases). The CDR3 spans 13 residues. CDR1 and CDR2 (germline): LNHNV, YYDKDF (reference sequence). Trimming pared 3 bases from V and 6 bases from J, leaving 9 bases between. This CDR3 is CATSSSSANEQFF. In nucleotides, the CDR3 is TGTGCCACCAGCAGCTCTAGCGCCAATGAGCAGTTCTTC.

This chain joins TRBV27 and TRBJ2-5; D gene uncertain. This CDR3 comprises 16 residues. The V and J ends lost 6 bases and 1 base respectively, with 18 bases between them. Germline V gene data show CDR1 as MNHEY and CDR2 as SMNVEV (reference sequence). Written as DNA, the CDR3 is TGTGCCAGCAGAAGTACCCGCGGACGGGTCCAAGAGACCCAGTACTTC. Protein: CASRSTRGRVQETQYF.

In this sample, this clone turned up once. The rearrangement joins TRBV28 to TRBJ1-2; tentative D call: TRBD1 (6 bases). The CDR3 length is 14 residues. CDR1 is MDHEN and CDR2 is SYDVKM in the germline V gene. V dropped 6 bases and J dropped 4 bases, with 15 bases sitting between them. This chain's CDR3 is CASRLTQGSYGYTF. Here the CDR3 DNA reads TGTGCCAGCAGACTGACACAGGGATCCTATGGCTACACCTTC.

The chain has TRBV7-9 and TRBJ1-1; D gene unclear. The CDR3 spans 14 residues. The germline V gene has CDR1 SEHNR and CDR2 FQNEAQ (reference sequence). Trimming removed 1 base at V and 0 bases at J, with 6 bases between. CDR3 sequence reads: CASSLEQLNTEAFF. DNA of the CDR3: TGTGCCAGCAGCTTAGAACAGCTGAACACTGAAGCTTTCTTT. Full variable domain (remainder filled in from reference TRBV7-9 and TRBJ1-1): DTGVSQNPRHKITKRGQNVTFRCDPISEHNRLYWYRQTLGQGPEFLTYFQNEAQLEKSRLLSDRFSAERPKGSFSTLEIQRTEQGDSAMYLCASSLEQLNTEAFFGQGTRLTVV.